The clone carrying this TCR beta chain was seen a few times. As yet, its antigen is unknown. TCRdb reprocessed the RACE reads with MiXCR, giving one entry per CDR3 protein. The sample carries more than 300,000 distinct CDR3 sequences, roughly 5% recorded once. The data were obtained in a study of human T cells and chemical hapten exposure. Study overall: Cases of alopecia areata, totalis or universalis occurred in a predominantly female patient group. Findings and limits, study-wide: There was alopecia in the donors, so their immune response may differ from that of healthy people. No shift was seen in TCRs above 1 in 1000 frequency with DPC sensitization.

The CDR3 runs to 16 residues. Trimming cost V 1 base and J 0 bases, with 13 bases left between them. Germline CDR1 is SGHRS and CDR2 is YFSETQ. Stated time point: pre-sensitization, week 0. The treatment: therapeutic diphenylcyclopropenone sensitization with weekly scalp DPC. This chain links TRBV5-1 with TRBJ1-1; D ambiguous. The starting material was whole blood, obtained in connection with sensitization to the hapten diphenylcyclopropenone (DPC). The receptor comes from a woman between 50 and 59 years old with alopecia areata. Some clones in this sample may be carry-over from other donors' samples. Here the CDR3 reads CASSLQGGGMNTEAFF. The CDR3 DNA reads TGCGCCAGCAGCTTGCAAGGCGGAGGGATGAACACTGAAGCTTTCTTT.